The 27 T cell receptor beta chains below all came from one sample that was sequenced in a study of OX40 agonist ivuxolimab in advanced cancers. The assay was immunoSEQ multiplex PCR, and TCRdb's table has in-frame clones only and misses some. The sample has some 69,000 clones, roughly nine tenths seen once; the top ten hold 4%. The sample was CD4+ or CD8+ T cells sorted from blood, taken in a trial of the OX40 agonist ivuxolimab. These receptors were collected from an adult with an advanced solid tumor such as melanoma, head and neck, liver or kidney cancer.

The rearrangement links TRBV19 to TRBJ2-3; a possible D gene is TRBD2 (6 bases). Trimming removed 4 bases from V and 2 bases from J, with 13 bases in between. CDR1 is LNHDA and CDR2 is SQIVND in the germline V gene (reference sequence). This CDR3 has 15 amino acids. CDR3 in DNA: TGTGCCAGTAGTACCCTAGCGACCTTCACAGATACGCAGTATTTT. Translation gives CASSTLATFTDTQYF.

This chain links TRBV5-1 with TRBJ2-1; no firm D call. Between the trimmed V and J ends, which lost 0 bases and 5 bases, there was a span of 15 bases. The length of the CDR3 is 16 residues. CDR1 SGHRS and CDR2 YFSETQ come from the germline V gene. The CDR3 DNA sequence: TGCGCCAGCAGCTTGGCCCCGGCCTCTAGAGACAATGAGCAGTTCTTC. Its translation: CASSLAPASRDNEQFF.

The V call is TRBV5-4, the J call TRBJ2-7; 9 nucleotides match TRBD2. This CDR3 region has 16 residues. J gave up 3 bases and V 0 bases, and 7 bases lay outside the gene matches. In germline, CDR1 is SGHNT, CDR2 YYREEE (reference sequence). The CDR3 bases are TGTGCCAGCAGCTTGGGCGGTAGCGGGGGACTCTACGAGCAGTACTTC. Protein product: CASSLGGSGGLYEQYF. Based on the CDR3 plus reference TRBV5-4 and TRBJ2-7, the full variable domain is ETGVTQSPTHLIKTRGQQVTLRCSSQSGHNTVSWYQQALGQGPQFIFQYYREEENGRGNFPPRFSGLQFPNYSSELNVNALELDDSALYLCASSLGGSGGLYEQYFGPGTRLTVT.

This chain joins TRBV19 and TRBJ1-1; D possibly corresponds to TRBD1 (6 bases). Germline CDR1 reads LNHDA; CDR2 reads SQIVND (reference sequence). The germline V and J ends were trimmed by 2 bases and 4 bases, with 11 bases remaining between them. The CDR3 is made up of 14 amino acids. The CDR3 nucleotides read TGTGCCAGTAGTATACAGGGGAGAGGCACTGAAGCTTTCTTT. Residues: CASSIQGRGTEAFF.

The chain combines TRBV7-3 with TRBJ2-2; no firm D call. CDR1 and CDR2 from the germline V gene are SGHTA and FQGTGA. Trimming pared 1 base from V and 6 bases from J, leaving 18 bases between. This CDR3 has 17 amino acids. The CDR3 loop is CASSLRPDQRSSGELFF. The DNA of the CDR3 is TGTGCCAGCAGCTTAAGGCCGGACCAGAGATCGTCCGGGGAGCTGTTTTTT. The full variable domain, completed using reference TRBV7-3 and TRBJ2-2, is GAGVSQTPSNKVTEKGKYVELRCDPISGHTALYWYRQSLGQGPEFLIYFQGTGAADDSGLPNDRFFAVRPEGSVSTLKIQRTERGDSAVYLCASSLRPDQRSSGELFFGEGSRLTVL.

The chain is built from TRBV4-2 and TRBJ2-3; 10 bases agree with TRBD2. The V and J ends lost 6 bases and 4 bases, in that order; junction bases with no gene match: 7. In germline, CDR1 is LGHNA, CDR2 YNFKEQ. The CDR3 length is 15 residues. Here the CDR3 DNA reads TGTGCCAGCAGTTTAACTAGCGGGACTTCAGATACGCAGTATTTT. This sequence encodes CASSLTSGTSDTQYF.

This chain's CDR3 is CASSLGFNNQPQHF. CDR3 DNA sequence: TGTGCCAGCAGCTTAGGCTTCAACAATCAGCCCCAGCATTTT. The genes are TRBV13 and TRBJ1-5; D is undetermined. The CDR3 is made up of 14 amino acids. Germline V lookup: CDR1 PRHDT, CDR2 FYEKMQ (reference sequence). Trimming cost V 0 bases and J 3 bases, with 6 bases left between them. Full variable domain (outside the CDR3, taken from reference TRBV13 and TRBJ1-5): AAGVIQSPRHLIKEKRETATLKCYPIPRHDTVYWYQQGPGQDPQFLISFYEKMQSDKGSIPDRFSAQQFSDYHSELNMSSLELGDSALYFCASSLGFNNQPQHFGDGTRLSIL.

A remark on this clone: A read error is likely, as this CDR3 ends without the conserved phenylalanine or tryptophan. The DNA is left out, because the CDR3 cannot be placed on it with certainty; the CDR3 is given as TCRdb lists it. The V and J genes are TRBV5-1 and TRBJ2-7; the table's D gene call, TRBD1, was not cross checked with the DNA. Ends included, the CDR3 has 13 residues. Germline-derived CDR1 and CDR2 are SGHRS and YFSETQ. The CDR3 is CASSLALIRDRFA.

The rearrangement joins TRBV15 to TRBJ2-7; no reliable D call. The CDR3 covers 14 residues. In germline, CDR1 is LNHNV, CDR2 YYDKDF (reference sequence). Trimming left V 0 bases short and J 3 bases short, with 9 bases between. CDR3: CATSRDWVNYEQYF. In DNA form, the CDR3 reads TGTGCCACCAGCAGAGATTGGGTCAACTACGAGCAGTACTTC.

The chain recombines TRBV27 with TRBJ1-4, with 10 bases aligning to TRBD1. The J segment lost 8 bases and the V segment lost 5 bases, leaving 14 bases of the junction unmatched. This CDR3 has 17 amino acids. Germline V gene lookup returns CDR1 MNHEY and CDR2 SMNVEV (reference sequence). The CDR3 reads CASSPGAGTGDSEKLFF. The CDR3, as DNA: TGTGCCAGCAGTCCGGGAGCGGGGACAGGGGATAGCGAAAAACTGTTTTTT.

This clone was counted only a few times. The V and J genes are TRBV9 and TRBJ1-3, with a possible D match to TRBD1 (6 bases). CDR3 length equals 15 residues. CDR1 is SGDLS and CDR2 is YYNGEE in the germline V gene. V was clipped by 0 bases and J by 4 bases, with 11 bases between them. The CDR3 nucleotides read TGTGCCAGCAGCGTAGGGAGGGGGTCCGGAAACACCATATATTTT. Encoded protein: CASSVGRGSGNTIYF. The full variable domain, completed using reference TRBV9 and TRBJ1-3, is DSGVTQTPKHLITATGQRVTLRCSPRSGDLSVYWYQQSLDQGLQFLIQYYNGEERAKGNILERFSAQQFPDLHSELNLSSLELGDSALYFCASSVGRGSGNTIYFGEGSWLTVV.

This clone was recorded a few times. The chain carries TRBV5-1 and TRBJ2-1; 7 nucleotides align to TRBD2. This CDR3 spans 18 amino acids. After removal of 4 bases from V and 9 bases from J, the junction contained 22 bases not matched to a gene. CDR1 and CDR2 from the germline V gene are SGHRS and YFSETQ. CDR3 in amino acids: CASSQNLVTSATVSEQFF. CDR3 nucleotide sequence: TGCGCCAGCAGCCAAAACCTCGTAACTAGCGCGACGGTCAGTGAGCAGTTCTTC.

The rearrangement uses TRBV7-9 and TRBJ1-2; no firm D call. CDR1 is SEHNR, CDR2 FQNEAQ, per germline (reference sequence). V was shortened by 6 bases and J by 7 bases, with 15 bases between the two germline ends. The CDR3 length is 13 residues. The CDR3 loop reads CASSLDGQAGYTF. CDR3 coding DNA: TGTGCCAGCAGTCTAGACGGGCAGGCTGGCTACACCTTC.

V is TRBV19 and J is TRBJ1-5; perhaps TRBD1 as D (6 bases). This CDR3 is 17 amino acids long. CDR1 is LNHDA, CDR2 SQIVND, per germline (reference sequence). Trimming pared 5 bases from V and 0 bases from J, leaving 17 bases between. The DNA for the CDR3 is TGTGCCAGTAGTGACGGAGGGAGGACAGTTAGCAATCAGCCCCAGCATTTT. It is translated as CASSDGGRTVSNQPQHF.

This clone was recorded only once. V is TRBV2 and J is TRBJ1-5; no firm D call. Deletions cut 3 bases from V and 4 bases from J, with 10 bases between. Germline V CDR1 and CDR2: SNHLY, FYNNEI. The CDR3 length is 14 residues. The CDR3, as DNA: TGTGCCAGCAGTGACGGAAACAGAAATCAGCCCCAGCATTTT. Translation gives CASSDGNRNQPQHF.

The J gene is TRBJ2-2, the V gene TRBV11-2; D gene unclear. Trimming shortened V by 5 bases and J by 9 bases, and 7 bases separated the two germline ends. CDR1 and CDR2 from the germline V gene are SGHAT and FQNNGV. The CDR3 loop spans 11 amino acids. CDR3 sequence (DNA): TGTGCCAGCAGCACCCGACGGGAGCTGTTTTTT. Translated: CASSTRRELFF.

The V call is TRBV5-8, the J call TRBJ2-7; D possibly corresponds to TRBD2 (5 bases). This CDR3 region has 15 residues. Deletions cut 4 bases from V and 2 bases from J, with 16 bases between. CDR1 and CDR2 (germline): SGHTS, YDEGEE. The CDR3 nucleotides read TGTGCCAGCAGCCTGCGGACGCCCGGGGCCTACGAGCAGTACTTC. It codes for CASSLRTPGAYEQYF.

The gene calls are TRBV6-5 and TRBJ2-4; a weak D match, TRBD2 (5 bases). V gave up 1 base and J gave up 1 base, with 8 bases separating them. The CDR3 covers 15 residues. Germline V gene data show CDR1 as MNHEY and CDR2 as SVGAGI. The CDR3 bases are TGTGCCAGCAGTTACTGGACTGGGGCCAAAAACATTCAGTACTTC. Its protein product is CASSYWTGAKNIQYF.

J is TRBJ2-3 and V is TRBV7-8; 10 nucleotides match TRBD2. CDR3 length: 16 amino acids. J was trimmed by 2 bases and V by 3 bases; bases with no gene match: 5. CDR1 and CDR2 (germline): SGHVS, FQNEAQ. This chain's CDR3 is CASSLATSGTTDTQYF. The CDR3, as DNA: TGTGCCAGCAGCTTGGCCACTAGCGGGACCACAGATACGCAGTATTTT.

This clone was seen a single time. This sequence joins TRBV6-5 and TRBJ1-1; D call uncertain. Germline V lookup: CDR1 MNHEY, CDR2 SVGAGI. The CDR3 is 15 residues long. V was clipped by 2 bases and J by 6 bases, with 16 bases between them. The CDR3 bases are TGTGCCAGCAGTTACCGAGCCGGGCCCGAGGCTGAAGCTTTCTTT. Translated: CASSYRAGPEAEAFF.

This chain's CDR3 is CASKVQVGKETQYF. The CDR3 DNA follows: TGTGCCAGCAAGGTACAGGTGGGCAAAGAGACCCAGTACTTC. V gene TRBV6-5 combines with J gene TRBJ2-5; maybe TRBD1 (5 bases). Trimming stripped 7 bases from V and 3 bases from J, with 15 bases between. From germline, CDR1 is MNHEY and CDR2 SVGAGI. The CDR3 is 14 residues long.

The chain joins TRBV9 to TRBJ2-5; no definite D call. The CDR3 runs 12 residues. Germline assignment: CDR1 SGDLS and CDR2 YYNGEE. V was clipped by 3 bases and J by 1 base, with 4 bases between them. The CDR3 bases are TGTGCCAGCAGCGCTAGCCAAGAGACCCAGTACTTC. As protein: CASSASQETQYF.

The rearrangement links TRBV5-1 to TRBJ2-7; D assignment may be TRBD1 or TRBD2 (5 bases each). CDR3 length equals 15 residues. V lost 3 bases to trimming and J lost 12 bases, with 25 bases between them. Germline V CDR1 and CDR2: SGHRS, YFSETQ. In DNA, the CDR3 is TGCGCCAGCAGCTCTTCCGGGACGGAAACCCGAAAGAGGTACTTC. The encoded protein is CASSSSGTETRKRYF.

The chain recombines TRBV6-5 with TRBJ2-1; perhaps D is TRBD1 or TRBD2 (7 bases each). The length of the CDR3 is 13 residues. Germline CDR1 and CDR2: MNHEY and SVGAGI. The germline V and J ends were trimmed by 5 bases and 8 bases, with 13 bases remaining between them. The CDR3 DNA sequence: TGTGCCAGCAGTCCACCAGGGGGGGATGAGCAGTTCTTC. Amino acids: CASSPPGGDEQFF.

The CDR3 nucleotides read TGCGCCAGCAGCCAAGATAGTAACAGAAATCAGCCCCAGCATTTT. This translates into CASSQDSNRNQPQHF. The J gene is TRBJ1-5, the V gene TRBV4-1; no clear D gene. V was cut by 0 bases and J by 4 bases, with 10 bases left in between. Germline CDR1 MGHRA, CDR2 YSYEKL. CDR3 size: 15 residues.

J is TRBJ2-1 and V is TRBV5-4, with D unclear. CDR1 is SGHNT and CDR2 is YYREEE in the germline V gene (reference sequence). V gave up 1 base and J gave up 0 bases, with 8 bases separating them. The CDR3 consists of 15 residues. The CDR3 coding sequence is TGTGCCAGCAGCTTGATATCGGACTCCTACAATGAGCAGTTCTTC. This encodes CASSLISDSYNEQFF.

The chain has TRBV9 and TRBJ2-7; D remains unclear. The CDR3 covers 14 residues. Trimming cost V 0 bases and J 3 bases, with 10 bases left between them. Germline lookup yields CDR1 SGDLS and CDR2 YYNGEE. This CDR3 is CASSVGTADYEQYF. The CDR3 coding sequence is TGTGCCAGCAGCGTAGGCACAGCAGACTACGAGCAGTACTTC.